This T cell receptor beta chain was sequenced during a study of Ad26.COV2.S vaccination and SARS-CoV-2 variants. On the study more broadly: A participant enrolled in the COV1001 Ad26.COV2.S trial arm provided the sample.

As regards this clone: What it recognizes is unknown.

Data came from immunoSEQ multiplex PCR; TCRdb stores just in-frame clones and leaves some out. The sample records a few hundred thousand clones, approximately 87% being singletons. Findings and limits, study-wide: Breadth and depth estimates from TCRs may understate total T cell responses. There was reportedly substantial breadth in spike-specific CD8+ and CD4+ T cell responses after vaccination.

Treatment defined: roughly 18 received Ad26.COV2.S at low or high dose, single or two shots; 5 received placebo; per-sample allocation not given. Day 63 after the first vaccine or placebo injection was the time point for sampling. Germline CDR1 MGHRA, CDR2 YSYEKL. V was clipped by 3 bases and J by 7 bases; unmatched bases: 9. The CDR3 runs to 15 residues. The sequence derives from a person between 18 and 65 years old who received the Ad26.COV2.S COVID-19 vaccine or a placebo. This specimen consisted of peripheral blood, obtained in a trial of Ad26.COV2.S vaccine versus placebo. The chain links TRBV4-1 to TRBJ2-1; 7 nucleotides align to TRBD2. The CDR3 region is CASSHPRGEPNEQFF. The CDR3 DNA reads TGCGCCAGCAGCCACCCCCGGGGGGAACCGAATGAGCAGTTCTTC.